The 25 T cell receptor beta chains reported below all come from one sample, sequenced in a study of CD8 T cells in ankylosing spondylitis (dated by TCRdb to about 2017). Receptor libraries were prepared by 5' RACE. Sequenced on an Illumina HiSeq 2500. TCRdb passed the public sequencing reads through fastp at Q25 and MiXCR, retaining productive beta sequences. Rows are combined by CDR3 protein, so each entry shows the most common genes and DNA. For this sample there are 240,000 or so distinct CDR3 sequences; roughly 8.6% appear just once. The ten largest clonotypes hold nearly 7% of the sample. The specimen sequenced was blood, either unsorted or a sorted T cell fraction (not recorded which). The receptors were sampled from a male donor with ankylosing spondylitis or in good health (not recorded which).

This clonotype was recorded many times. This sequence joins TRBV20-1 and TRBJ2-1; the match to TRBD2 covers 10 bases. This CDR3 spans 16 amino acids. Germline CDR1 reads DFQATT; CDR2 reads SNEGSKA (reference sequence). J gave up 3 bases and V 2 bases, and 7 bases lay outside the gene matches. Written as DNA, the CDR3 is TGCAGTGCTAGATATCTAGCGGGAGCCTACTACAATGAGCAGTTCTTC. This encodes CSARYLAGAYYNEQFF.

This clonotype was observed at least ten times. The genes are TRBV7-9 and TRBJ2-7; D not resolved. This CDR3 contains 13 residues. Trimming removed 3 bases from V and 6 bases from J, with 12 bases in between. Per the germline V gene, CDR1 is SEHNR and CDR2 is FQNEAQ (reference sequence). The CDR3 sequence: CASSFLRQGEQYF. In DNA, the CDR3 is TGTGCCAGCAGCTTTTTGCGGCAAGGCGAGCAGTACTTC.

This clonotype was seen ten or more times. The V call is TRBV28, the J call TRBJ2-1, with unresolved D. The CDR3 totals 15 residues. The V end lost 3 bases, the J end lost 0 bases, and 9 bases lay between the germline ends. CDR1 MDHEN and CDR2 SYDVKM come from the germline V gene. The CDR3 DNA follows: TGTGCCAGCAGTTTGTGGGCTAGCTCCTACAATGAGCAGTTCTTC. Amino acid sequence: CASSLWASSYNEQFF.

A few counts support this clonotype. This chain joins TRBV4-3 and TRBJ1-2; D ambiguous. V lost 1 base, J lost 8 bases, and 8 bases lay in between. CDR1 and CDR2 (germline): LGHNA, YSLEER. The CDR3 totals 12 residues. The CDR3 DNA reads TGCGCCAGCAGCCAAGGCTTCGACGGCTACACCTTC. Translated: CASSQGFDGYTF.

There are many counts of this clonotype. This rearrangement joins TRBV7-6 to TRBJ2-7; D is tentatively TRBD1 or TRBD2 (7 bases each). The CDR3 totals 15 residues. The germline V gene encodes CDR1 SGHVS and CDR2 FNYEAQ. The V end was cut by 2 bases, the J end by 3 bases, with 14 bases between. The CDR3 DNA is TGTGCCAGCAGCTTACAGGGGGGGGTAAACTACGAGCAGTACTTC. Amino acid sequence: CASSLQGGVNYEQYF. The variable domain in full, completed from reference TRBV7-6 and TRBJ2-7, reads GAGVSQSPRYKVTKRGQDVALRCDPISGHVSLYWYRQALGQGPEFLTYFNYEAQQDKSGLPNDRFSAERPEGSISTLTIQRTEQRDSAMYRCASSLQGGVNYEQYFGPGTRLTVT.

This clonotype was picked up a small number of times. The gene calls are TRBV3-1 and TRBJ2-1; D may be TRBD1 (5 bases). Germline V gene sequence: CDR1 LGHDT, CDR2 YNNKEL (reference sequence). V was cut by 3 bases and J by 0 bases, with 21 bases left in between. The CDR3 consists of 19 residues. The CDR3 region is CASSHQTEGGPSSYNEQFF. As DNA, the CDR3 is TGTGCCAGCAGCCACCAGACAGAAGGCGGCCCGAGCTCCTACAATGAGCAGTTCTTC.

This clonotype was seen ten or more times. The J gene is TRBJ2-3, the V gene TRBV29-1, with TRBD1 identical over 11 bases. V lost 5 bases and J lost 5; bases outside the gene matches: 3. Germline CDR1 reads SQVTM; CDR2 reads ANQGSEA. CDR3 length equals 13 residues. The chain's CDR3 is CSVTGQGGDTQYF. The CDR3 DNA reads TGCAGCGTTACGGGACAGGGGGGAGATACGCAGTATTTT.

This rearrangement joins TRBV5-6 to TRBJ2-1; maybe TRBD2 (6 bases). Germline-derived CDR1 and CDR2 are SGHDT and YYEEEE. The CDR3 spans 13 residues. Trimming pared 2 bases from V and 13 bases from J, leaving 16 bases between. This CDR3 is CASSLLKRAFQFF. CDR3 coding DNA: TGTGCCAGCAGCTTACTCAAGCGGGCCTTTCAGTTCTTC.

This clonotype turned up a few times. The chain is built from TRBV7-2 and TRBJ2-1, with D hard to call. V was trimmed by 5 bases and J by 6 bases, leaving 20 bases between them. The length of the CDR3 is 16 residues. In germline, CDR1 is SGHTA, CDR2 FQGNSA. The DNA of the CDR3 is TGTGCCAGCAGCGACCGTTTAAGGTTGGCTGCCAATGAGCAGTTCTTC. Translated, it gives CASSDRLRLAANEQFF.

This clonotype was seen repeatedly, ten times or more. The gene calls are TRBV7-9 and TRBJ2-5; possibly TRBD2 for D (5 bases). The CDR3 covers 15 residues. Per germline, CDR1 SEHNR and CDR2 FQNEAQ (reference sequence). Trimming took off 5 bases at V and 1 base at J, with 14 bases between the two ends. In DNA, the CDR3 is TGTGCCAGCAGCGGAAGAACGGGAACCCAAGAGACCCAGTACTTC. Protein sequence: CASSGRTGTQETQYF.

This clonotype was detected ten times or more. The chain couples TRBV5-1 to TRBJ2-2; D uncertain. V was cut by 4 bases and J by 7 bases, with 14 bases left in between. This CDR3 is 14 amino acids long. The V gene's germline CDR1 is SGHRS and CDR2 YFSETQ. As DNA, the CDR3 is TGCGCCAGCAGCCCTCGGTTAGCTGTCGGGGAGCTGTTTTTT. Translation gives CASSPRLAVGELFF.

Points on this clonotype: A much bigger clone sits one base away, suggesting this may be a read error. The chain employs TRBV19 and TRBJ1-1; D gene uncertain. V lost 7 bases to trimming and J lost 5 bases, with 17 bases between them. Germline V CDR1 and CDR2: LNHDA, SQIVND (reference sequence). This CDR3 region has 14 residues. The CDR3 nucleotides are TGTGCCAGTATCGGGCCATTTGGGAAAACTGAAGCTTTCTTT. It specifies CASIGPFGKTEAFF.

This clonotype was observed many times. The gene calls are TRBV7-2 and TRBJ2-7, with D maybe TRBD1 (6 bases). The CDR3 length is 14 residues. Germline CDR1 reads SGHTA; CDR2 reads FQGNSA. Trimming shortened V by 5 bases and J by 2 bases, and 13 bases separated the two germline ends. CDR3 region: CASSPDRRTYEQYF. As DNA, the CDR3 is TGTGCCAGCAGCCCAGACAGGCGTACCTACGAGCAGTACTTC.

This clonotype came up a few times. The chain links TRBV12-5 to TRBJ2-1; 10 bases align to TRBD2. The CDR3 is made up of 16 amino acids. The V segment lost 5 bases and the J segment 7 bases; nucleotides outside the gene matches: 11. Germline V lookup: CDR1 LGHNT, CDR2 FRNRAP. CDR3 in DNA: TGTGCTAGTGGTCCCCCCTCCGGGACTAGCGCTAATGAGCAGTTCTTC. The encoded protein is CASGPPSGTSANEQFF. Complete variable domain (other parts from reference TRBV12-5 and TRBJ2-1): DARVTQTPRHKVTEMGQEVTMRCQPILGHNTVFWYRQTMMQGLELLAYFRNRAPLDDSGMPKDRFSAEMPDATLATLKIQPSEPRDSAVYFCASGPPSGTSANEQFFGPGTRLTVL.

The chain links TRBV5-5 to TRBJ1-1; 7 bases are a match to TRBD1. Trimming cost V 4 bases and J 5 bases; bases outside gene matches: 11. From germline, CDR1 is SGHKS and CDR2 YYEKEE (reference sequence). This CDR3 is 15 amino acids long. For the CDR3, the DNA is TGTGCCAGCAGCCCCCGACAGGGATGGTGGACTGAAGCTTTCTTT. This encodes CASSPRQGWWTEAFF.

This clonotype has at least ten counts. The V gene is TRBV19, the J gene TRBJ1-2, with 7 nucleotides matching TRBD1. The CDR3 has 16 amino acids. With V trimmed by 0 bases and J by 4 bases, 8 bases remained unmatched. Germline V gene lookup returns CDR1 LNHDA and CDR2 SQIVND (reference sequence). In DNA form, the CDR3 reads TGTGCCAGTAGTATAGACAACGCACAGGGGATCTATGGCTACACCTTC. This encodes CASSIDNAQGIYGYTF.

This clonotype was observed at least ten times. The V gene is TRBV5-1, the J gene TRBJ2-1, with 13 nucleotides matching TRBD2. The V segment lost 3 bases and the J segment 7 bases; nucleotides outside the gene matches: 4. The CDR3 runs 15 residues. CDR1 is SGHRS and CDR2 is YFSETQ in the germline V gene. CDR3 loop: CASSSTSGRLNEQFF. For the CDR3, the DNA is TGCGCCAGCAGCTCGACTAGCGGGAGGTTGAATGAGCAGTTCTTC.

In its sample, this clonotype was seen many times. V gene TRBV3-1 combines with J gene TRBJ2-3; TRBD2 might be the D (6 bases). V lost 5 bases and J lost 8, with 17 bases in between. Germline loops: CDR1 LGHDT, CDR2 YNNKEL (reference sequence). The CDR3 has 14 amino acids. CDR3 DNA: TGTGCCAGCAGCTACGGACTCAGGAGGGGTACGCAGTATTTT. It translates to CASSYGLRRGTQYF.

This clonotype was recorded at least ten times. The V call is TRBV20-1, the J call TRBJ2-7; D is perhaps TRBD1 (6 bases). Germline assignment: CDR1 DFQATT and CDR2 SNEGSKA (reference sequence). V lost 3 bases and J lost 5, with 17 bases in between. This CDR3 region has 14 residues. Here the CDR3 reads CSASDTGNANEQYF. CDR3 nucleotides: TGCAGTGCTAGCGACACAGGGAACGCCAACGAGCAGTACTTC.

This clonotype was picked up many times. The rearrangement joins TRBV7-3 to TRBJ2-3, with 7 positions matching TRBD2. The germline CDR1 and CDR2 sequences are SGHTA and FQGTGA. The trim removed 5 bases at V and 3 bases at J, leaving 14 bases unmatched. The CDR3 extends over 17 amino acids. The CDR3 sequence: CASSTISNKGLTDTQYF. The CDR3 DNA reads TGTGCCAGCAGCACGATTTCCAATAAGGGACTAACAGATACGCAGTATTTT.

The chain is built from TRBV30 and TRBJ2-3; TRBD2 agrees at 11 bases. CDR3 length: 14 residues. The germline gives CDR1 GTSNPN, CDR2 SVGIG (reference sequence). Trimming cost V 0 bases and J 4 bases; bases outside gene matches: 0. Here the CDR3 reads CAWSVLAGADTQYF. CDR3 sequence (DNA): TGTGCCTGGAGTGTACTAGCGGGAGCAGATACGCAGTATTTT. Filled out from reference TRBV30 and TRBJ2-3, the complete variable domain reads SQTIHQWPATLVQPVGSPLSLECTVEGTSNPNLYWYRQAAGRGLQLLFYSVGIGQISSEVPQNLSASRPQDRQFILSSKKLLLSDSGFYLCAWSVLAGADTQYFGPGTRLTVL.

The sample holds many counts of this clonotype. The chain is built from TRBV27 and TRBJ2-1, with D perhaps matching TRBD2 (5 bases). CDR3 size: 16 residues. CDR1 and CDR2 (germline): MNHEY, SMNVEV (reference sequence). V gave up 5 bases and J gave up 0 bases, with 14 bases separating them. CDR3 sequence reads: CASSQRTPPSYNEQFF. Written as DNA, the CDR3 is TGTGCCAGCAGTCAGCGGACCCCGCCCTCCTACAATGAGCAGTTCTTC.

This clonotype was detected many times. The V and J genes are TRBV12-3 or TRBV12-4 and TRBJ2-1; possible D gene TRBD2, 5 bases. This CDR3 region has 15 residues. Trimming removed 5 bases at V and 0 bases at J, with 11 bases between. Here the CDR3 reads CASSDYFSSYNEQFF. CDR3 DNA: TGTGCCAGCAGTGACTACTTCAGCTCCTACAATGAGCAGTTCTTC.

This clonotype was recorded many times. The V call is TRBV7-6, the J call TRBJ2-5; D gene ambiguous. This CDR3 comprises 15 residues. V was clipped by 6 bases and J by 1 base, with 15 bases between them. Germline-derived CDR1 and CDR2 are SGHVS and FNYEAQ. For the CDR3, the DNA is TGTGCCAGCAGTTATGGACCCCTATCCCAAGAGACCCAGTACTTC. Protein: CASSYGPLSQETQYF.

This clonotype came up many times. This sequence joins TRBV21-1 and TRBJ1-1; the table calls TRBD1, which could not be checked here. TRBV21-1 is an annotated pseudogene. The CDR3 sequence is 15 residues long. The CDR3: CASSKAPDRVTEAFF. The CDR3 nucleotides read TGTGCCAGCAGCAAAGCGCCGGACAGGGTGACTGAAGCTTTCTTT.